Listed below are T cell receptor beta chains from one sample, sequenced in a study of blood T cells in healthy people across ages. TCRdb itself ran the 5' RACE reads through MiXCR, one entry per CDR3 protein. The repertoire includes about 1.5 million distinct CDR3 sequences, around 40% of them detected once, and about 3.8% sits in the top ten. The sample taken for sequencing was blood. The source is a woman aged 18 to 35 in good health. CDR3s include the opening cysteine and the closing phenylalanine or tryptophan. The D gene is left open where the match is weak. The size field is filled for only some rows; it gives once, few, many or a size class.

J gene | clone size | D gene | V gene | CDR3 DNA | CDR3 protein
TRBJ2-7 | many | - | TRBV5-1 | TGCGCCAGCAGGCAAGGAGAGACTTACAATGAGCAGTACTTC | CASRQGETYNEQYF
TRBJ1-1 | - | - | TRBV6-5 | TGTGCCAGCAGTTACGCTTCAAGGGGGGATGGGAACACTGAAGCTTTCTTT | CASSYASRGDGNTEAFF
TRBJ2-3 | - | - | TRBV11-2 | TGTGCCAGCAGCTTAGTAACAGGTTGGAGCGGAGATACGCAGTATTTT | CASSLVTGWSGDTQYF
TRBJ2-1 | few | - | TRBV20-1 | TGCAGTGCTAGAGGTCTAGCCTTACACAATGAGCAGTTCTTC | CSARGLALHNEQFF
TRBJ1-3 | - | - | TRBV4-1 | TGCGCCAGCAGCCAAGATGATTCAACAGGGTTAGGCGGAAACACCATATATTTT | CASSQDDSTGLGGNTIYF
TRBJ2-5 | - | - | TRBV12-3/TRBV12-4 | TGTGCCAGCAGTATGGGAACAGGGTGGTCAGAGACCCAGTACTTC | CASSMGTGWSETQYF
TRBJ2-1 | few | TRBD2 | TRBV12-3/TRBV12-4 | TGTGCCAGCAGCTACCGCCTAGCGGGAGGGCCCGGTGAGCAGTTCTTC | CASSYRLAGGPGEQFF
TRBJ2-7 | - | - | TRBV21-1 | TGTGCCAGCAACGAGGGGGGTTGTAGCTCCTACAATGAGCAGTACTTC | CASNEGGCSSYNEQYF
TRBJ2-3 | - | - | TRBV7-8 | TGTGCCAGCAACAGCTTTGTACGGGGCGCGAAGACAGATACGCAGTATTTT | CASNSFVRGAKTDTQYF
TRBJ2-1 | - | TRBD2 | TRBV20-1 | TGCAGTGCTAAGGGACTAGCGGGGGTAAATGAGCAGTTCTTC | CSAKGLAGVNEQFF
TRBJ1-2 | - | - | TRBV12-3/TRBV12-4 | TGTGCCAGCAGTTTGTCGAACTTGGGCGGTGGCTACACCTTC | CASSLSNLGGGYTF
TRBJ2-1 | - | TRBD1 | TRBV20-1 | TGCAGTGCTATTGGAACCGGGACAGCCCTAAATGAGCAGTTCTTC | CSAIGTGTALNEQFF
TRBJ1-2 | - | - | TRBV29-1 | TGCAGCGCCGTCGGGACATGGGGGACCGCTAACTATGGCTACACCTTC | CSAVGTWGTANYGYTF
TRBJ1-4 | - | - | TRBV20-1 | TGCAGTGCTAGAAATTCAGGTGCAACTAATGAAAAACTGTTTTTT | CSARNSGATNEKLFF
TRBJ1-1 | - | - | TRBV20-1 | TGCAGTGCTGGCTGGGGACCACCGAACACTGAAGCTTTCTTT | CSAGWGPPNTEAFF
TRBJ2-3 | - | TRBD2 | TRBV7-8 | TGTGCCAGCAGCTCCTTAGCGGGACCTGGCACAGATACGCAGTATTTT | CASSSLAGPGTDTQYF
TRBJ2-1 | few | TRBD2 | TRBV6-2/TRBV6-3 | TGTGCCAGCAGTTACCATGGGACTAGCGGGAATCAGTTCTTC | CASSYHGTSGNQFF
TRBJ1-1 | - | - | TRBV11-2 | TGTGCCAGCAGCCTCGGAGGGGACCCGATCACTGAAGCTTTCTTT | CASSLGGDPITEAFF
TRBJ2-3 | - | TRBD1 | TRBV6-1 | TGTGCCAGCAGGGCCAACCTACAGGGGACACGGACAGATACGCAGTATTTT | CASRANLQGTRTDTQYF
TRBJ2-1 | - | TRBD2 | TRBV6-5 | TGTGCCAGCAGTTACTCAGGACTAGCGGTCGATGAGCAGTTCTTC | CASSYSGLAVDEQFF
TRBJ2-6 | - | TRBD1 | TRBV5-1 | TGCGCCAGCAGCGTATTAACAGGGGTAGCCAACGTCCTGACTTTC | CASSVLTGVANVLTF
TRBJ2-1 | few | TRBD2 | TRBV20-1 | TGCAGTGCAACGGGACTAGGTGACAATGAGCAGTTCTTC | CSATGLGDNEQFF
TRBJ1-2 | - | TRBD1 | TRBV24-1 | TGTGCCACCAGTGACCGGACAGGGTCTGGCTACACCTTC | CATSDRTGSGYTF
TRBJ1-6 | - | - | TRBV3-1 | TGTGCCAGCAGCTTCCCAGAAAATTCACCCCTCCACTTT | CASSFPENSPLHF
TRBJ2-2 | - | TRBD2 | TRBV29-1 | TGCAGCGTCAGGACTAGCGGGGGGATCGGGGAGCTGTTTTTT | CSVRTSGGIGELFF
TRBJ2-7 | - | - | TRBV6-1 | TGTGCCAGCAGTCGGGACGGAATCTACGAGCAGTACTTC | CASSRDGIYEQYF
TRBJ2-7 | once | TRBD1 | TRBV12-3/TRBV12-4 | TGTGCCAGCAGTTTCCTCCGACAGGGGAGTGAGCAGTACTTC | CASSFLRQGSEQYF
TRBJ2-4 | - | - | TRBV20-1 | TGCAGTGCTAGAGATTACGCCAGACCCAAAAACATTCAGTACTTC | CSARDYARPKNIQYF
TRBJ1-2 | few | TRBD1 | TRBV5-1 | TGCGCCAGCAGCTACTCCACAGGGGGCGTTATAAAAAACTATGGCTACACCTTC | CASSYSTGGVIKNYGYTF
TRBJ2-5 | few | TRBD2 | TRBV20-1 | TGCAGTGCTAGAGGATCTCAACTAGCGGGGGGTGCGTACCAAGAGACCCAGTACTTC | CSARGSQLAGGAYQETQYF
TRBJ2-1 | - | TRBD2 | TRBV9 | TGTGCCAGCAGCATACTAGCGGGGGGCATCGGCGAGCAGTTCTTC | CASSILAGGIGEQFF
TRBJ2-7 | once | - | TRBV7-2 | TGTGCCAGCAGCTCATCTTTCTCGGAGCAGTACTTC | CASSSSFSEQYF
TRBJ2-7 | few | - | TRBV20-1 | TGCAGTGCTAGAGATCCCGGGGTTAGCTCCTACGAGCAGTACTTC | CSARDPGVSSYEQYF
TRBJ2-1 | once | TRBD1 | TRBV13 | TGTGCCAGCAGCCCCCCCGACAGGGAGAATGAGCAGTTCTTC | CASSPPDRENEQFF
TRBJ2-5 | - | - | TRBV28 | TGTGCCAGCAGCCGAACGGGACGGTACCAAGAGACCCAGTACTTC | CASSRTGRYQETQYF
TRBJ1-1 | - | - | TRBV27 | TGTGCCAGCAGTTTAGTGGGGGGCGCTAAGGACACTGAAGCTTTCTTT | CASSLVGGAKDTEAFF
TRBJ2-7 | - | - | TRBV9 | TGTGCCAGCAGCGTAGGAGGGGGGGCCACGATTGAGCAGTACTTC | CASSVGGGATIEQYF
TRBJ2-1 | few | TRBD2 | TRBV20-1 | TGCAGTGCTAGAGACCAGCGGGAGTGGTACAATGAGCAGTTCTTC | CSARDQREWYNEQFF
TRBJ2-4 | - | TRBD1 | TRBV5-1 | TGCGCCAGCAGTTCGACAGGGGGGGAAAACATTCAGTACTTC | CASSSTGGENIQYF
TRBJ2-6 | - | TRBD1 | TRBV18 | TGTGCCAGCTCACGACAGGGCTTCATCTCTGGGGCCAACGTCCTGACTTTC | CASSRQGFISGANVLTF
TRBJ2-6 | - | - | TRBV20-1 | TGCAGTGCTAGAGCAACGACAACTGGGGCCAACGTCCTGACTTTC | CSARATTTGANVLTF
TRBJ2-1 | - | TRBD2 | TRBV6-2/TRBV6-3 | TGTGCCAGCAGTTCCTATCTAGCGGAGACCTATGAGCAGTTCTTC | CASSSYLAETYEQFF
TRBJ2-5 | once | - | TRBV10-3 | TGTGCCATCAGTGAAGGGACTCTTCAAGAGACCCAGTACTTC | CAISEGTLQETQYF
TRBJ1-2 | - | TRBD1 | TRBV12-3/TRBV12-4 | TGTGCCAGCAGTTTTTCGGGGACAGGTGCGACCACCTTC | CASSFSGTGATTF
TRBJ1-5 | - | - | TRBV5-1 | TGCGCCAGCAGCTTTCCCCACCGGGACAGCAATCAGCCCCAGCATTTT | CASSFPHRDSNQPQHF
TRBJ2-5 | - | - | TRBV25-1 | TGTGCCAGCAGTGAGTTGGCCAGTAAGTACTTC | CASSELASKYF
TRBJ2-7 | few | - | TRBV4-3 | TGCGCCAGCAGCCGGGGTGCGGGTTCCTACGAGCAGTACTTC | CASSRGAGSYEQYF